The 5 T cell receptor beta chains in this list originate from one sample, sequenced in a study of blood T cells in healthy people across ages. With a J-beta primer mix and a sample-barcoded 5' primer, a second PCR ran about 7 to 12 cycles. A single record per CDR3 protein comes from TCRdb applying MiXCR to the 5' RACE reads. The data hold 1.5 million to 2 million distinct CDR3 sequences, with 28% observed a single time. The sample was blood. The receptors shown here come from a woman younger than 45 in good health.

This clonotype has only a few counts. The V and J genes are TRBV10-2 and TRBJ2-2, with 13 bases lining up with TRBD2. The CDR3 consists of 15 residues. In germline, CDR1 is WSHSY, CDR2 SAAADI. The V and J ends lost 6 bases and 4 bases, in that order; junction bases with no gene match: 2. The CDR3 DNA sequence: TGCGCCAGCAGGGGACTAGCGGGGCCCACCGGGGAGCTGTTTTTT. Its protein is CASRGLAGPTGELFF.

The gene calls are TRBV7-3 and TRBJ2-3; D could derive from TRBD1 or TRBD2 (6 bases each). The CDR3 contains 16 residues. Germline V gives CDR1 SGHTA, CDR2 FQGTGA. V shed 5 bases and J shed 0 bases, with 15 bases lying between them. The CDR3 DNA reads TGTGCCAGCAGCCAAGAGGGGGGAACCAGCACAGATACGCAGTATTTT. It is translated as CASSQEGGTSTDTQYF.

This chain connects TRBV24-1 to TRBJ2-5; D might be TRBD1 (5 bases). The CDR3 is 14 residues long. The V gene's germline CDR1 is KGHDR and CDR2 SFDVKD. Trimming removed 1 base at V and 4 bases at J, with 9 bases between. CDR3 in DNA: TGTGCCACCAGTGATTTTCAGGGTTCAGAGACCCAGTACTTC. It is translated as CATSDFQGSETQYF.

This sequence joins TRBV20-1 and TRBJ2-1; D is unresolved. This CDR3 has 13 residues. The germline V gene encodes CDR1 DFQATT and CDR2 SNEGSKA (reference sequence). V was trimmed by 5 bases and J by 11 bases, leaving 19 bases between them. The CDR3 DNA is TGCAGTGCTCGCATCCGGGCCACCGGCAAGCAGTTCTTC. The encoded protein is CSARIRATGKQFF.

The chain's CDR3 is CASSLGRAHTETQYF. The CDR3 nucleotides are TGTGCCAGCAGCCTTGGGAGGGCACACACAGAGACCCAGTACTTC. J is TRBJ2-5 and V is TRBV9; 7 nucleotides agree with TRBD2. With V trimmed by 4 bases and J by 4 bases, 10 bases remained unmatched. This CDR3 is 15 amino acids long. Germline CDR1 is SGDLS and CDR2 is YYNGEE.